These 30 T cell receptor beta chains were all obtained from the same sample, sequenced in a study of cytomegalovirus exposure and HLA in healthy donors. Primers included in the PCR were 60 Vbeta and 13 Jbeta primers. The assay was immunoSEQ multiplex PCR, and TCRdb's table has in-frame clones only and misses some. In the table there are under 250,000 clones, 70% to 90% of which are singletons. The sequencing sample was made of PBMCs. The source of these receptors is a girl aged 2-10 years in good health and CMV-seronegative.

This chain connects TRBV27 to TRBJ2-7; 7 bases are a match to TRBD2. V shed 5 bases, J shed 5 bases, and the junction held 0 bases outside the gene matches. CDR1 and CDR2 from the germline V gene are MNHEY and SMNVEV (reference sequence). The CDR3 length is 11 residues. CDR3: CASSRGDEQYF. In nucleotides, the CDR3 is TGTGCCAGCAGTCGGGGGGACGAGCAGTACTTC.

As concerns this clone: Compared with germline, one end of the junction differs, possibly owing to a read error. The J gene is TRBJ2-7, the V gene TRBV20-1, with D possibly being TRBD1 (6 bases). Germline assignment: CDR1 DFQATT and CDR2 SNEGSKA (reference sequence). The length of the CDR3 is 11 residues. CDR3 nucleotides: TGCAGTGCTAGGAGCGTCGGGACAACAGACTTC. It encodes CSARSVGTTDF.

The J gene is TRBJ2-5, the V gene TRBV2; tentatively, D is TRBD1 (6 bases). The last part of the DNA fits TRBJ2-7 better; the J call may be wrong. The length of the CDR3 is 12 residues. The germline V gene has CDR1 SNHLY and CDR2 FYNNEI. The CDR3 DNA reads as TGTGCCAGTCGGACAGCCCCCTACGAGCAGTACTTC. Translation: CASRTAPYEQYF.

V usage is TRBV2 and J usage is TRBJ1-1; the D gene is possibly TRBD1 (6 bases). Germline V gene sequence: CDR1 SNHLY, CDR2 FYNNEI. This CDR3 is built from 14 residues. V was cut by 8 bases and J by 4 bases, with 17 bases left in between. CDR3 in amino acids: CASCQLRGGTEAFF. In nucleotides, the CDR3 is TGTGCCAGCTGCCAGCTCAGGGGCGGCACTGAAGCTTTCTTT.

This clone was counted once. The V gene is TRBV5-1, the J gene TRBJ1-1, with 8 bases matching TRBD1. There are 13 residues in the CDR3. The junction had 1 base not matched to a gene; V was cut back by 3 bases and J by 3 bases. The germline V gene has CDR1 SGHRS and CDR2 YFSETQ. The CDR3 DNA reads TGCGCCAGCAGCTCGGACAGGGACACTGAAGCTTTCTTT. Protein product: CASSSDRDTEAFF. Full variable domain (remainder filled in from reference TRBV5-1 and TRBJ1-1): KAGVTQTPRYLIKTRGQQVTLSCSPISGHRSVSWYQQTPGQGLQFLFEYFSETQRNKGNFPGRFSGRQFSNSRSEMNVSTLELGDSALYLCASSSDRDTEAFFGQGTRLTVV.

The genes are TRBV19 and TRBJ2-3, with a weak D call TRBD1 (6 bases). This CDR3 is 14 amino acids long. CDR1 and CDR2 from the germline V gene are LNHDA and SQIVND (reference sequence). Between the trimmed V and J ends, which lost 5 bases and 4 bases, there was a span of 13 bases. In DNA, the CDR3 is TGTGCCAGTAGTCGAGGGGGTACTGCAGATACGCAGTATTTT. Residues: CASSRGGTADTQYF. Combining the CDR3 with reference TRBV19 and TRBJ2-3 gives the whole variable domain DGGITQSPKYLFRKEGQNVTLSCEQNLNHDAMYWYRQDPGQGLRLIYYSQIVNDFQKGDIAEGYSVSREKKESFPLTVTSAQKNPTAFYLCASSRGGTADTQYFGPGTRLTVL.

The V call is TRBV5-6, the J call TRBJ1-1; D remains ambiguous. The CDR3 has 12 amino acids. Trimming removed 5 bases from V and 6 bases from J, with 11 bases in between. Looked up from germline, CDR1 is SGHDT and CDR2 is YYEEEE. CDR3 DNA: TGTGCCAGCAGGCAAGGGAGGGCTGAAGCTTTCTTT. Translating it yields CASRQGRAEAFF.

The chain uses TRBV7-7 and TRBJ2-3; D gene unclear. Trimming left V 0 bases short and J 7 bases short, with 14 bases between. Germline V gives CDR1 SSHAT, CDR2 FNYEAQ (reference sequence). CDR3 length: 15 residues. The chain's CDR3 is CASSLAREYGYTQYF. CDR3 DNA sequence: TGTGCCAGCAGCTTAGCGCGAGAGTACGGGTATACGCAGTATTTT.

This chain's CDR3 is CASSPTSVSYNEQFF. The CDR3 DNA is TGTGCCAGCAGCCCTACTAGCGTGTCCTACAATGAGCAGTTCTTC. The V and J genes are TRBV7-9 and TRBJ2-1; 7 positions agree with TRBD2. The V gene's germline CDR1 is SEHNR and CDR2 FQNEAQ (reference sequence). Trimming removed 5 bases from V and 1 base from J; junction bases left unmatched: 5. The CDR3 contains 15 residues.

This rearrangement joins TRBV19 to TRBJ1-2; a possible D gene is TRBD1 (6 bases). The V end lost 4 bases, the J end lost 8 bases, and 20 bases lay between the germline ends. The CDR3 totals 15 residues. The V gene's germline CDR1 is LNHDA and CDR2 SQIVND (reference sequence). The CDR3 here is CASSRARQDILGYTF. The DNA for the CDR3 is TGTGCCAGTAGTAGGGCGCGACAGGACATTTTAGGCTACACCTTC. The variable domain in full, completed from reference TRBV19 and TRBJ1-2, reads DGGITQSPKYLFRKEGQNVTLSCEQNLNHDAMYWYRQDPGQGLRLIYYSQIVNDFQKGDIAEGYSVSREKKESFPLTVTSAQKNPTAFYLCASSRARQDILGYTFGSGTRLTVV.

The chain links TRBV30 to TRBJ2-3, with TRBD1 matching 7 bases. Unmatched junction bases numbered 5, after V lost 4 bases and J lost 1 base. The length of the CDR3 is 14 residues. Per germline, CDR1 GTSNPN and CDR2 SVGIG (reference sequence). Here the CDR3 DNA reads TGTGCCTGGAACCGGGACAGCGGCACAGATACGCAGTATTTT. This codes for CAWNRDSGTDTQYF.

The chain carries TRBV14 and TRBJ1-6, with a tentative D call TRBD1 (5 bases). The CDR3 length is 14 residues. Between the trimmed V and J ends, which lost 1 base and 8 bases, there was a span of 9 bases. Per the germline V gene, CDR1 is SGHDN and CDR2 is FVKESK. CDR3 bases: TGTGCCAGCAGCCAAGGACCCAGGGATTCACCCCTCCACTTT. This encodes CASSQGPRDSPLHF.

The V call is TRBV18, the J call TRBJ2-2; TRBD2 might be the D (6 bases). Trimming stripped 6 bases from V and 5 bases from J, with 19 bases between. Germline V lookup: CDR1 KGHSH, CDR2 LQKENI. The CDR3 loop spans 16 amino acids. CDR3 sequence reads: CASSSTRGTGTGELFF. For the CDR3, the DNA is TGTGCCAGCTCGTCGACTCGCGGGACGGGGACCGGGGAGCTGTTTTTT.

The rearrangement joins TRBV2 to TRBJ2-5; D unresolved. The CDR3 runs 12 residues. V was trimmed by 1 base and J by 6 bases, leaving 6 bases between them. CDR1 is SNHLY, CDR2 FYNNEI, per germline. CDR3 residues: CASSEDGQTQYF. In DNA, the CDR3 is TGTGCCAGCAGTGAAGATGGGCAGACCCAGTACTTC.

The chain is built from TRBV9 and TRBJ1-5; a possible D gene is TRBD1 (5 bases). The CDR3 spans 15 residues. V lost 4 bases to trimming and J lost 2 bases, with 13 bases between them. Germline V gene lookup returns CDR1 SGDLS and CDR2 YYNGEE. The CDR3 loop reads CASSLGTLGNQPQHF. CDR3 DNA: TGTGCCAGCAGCCTTGGGACTCTCGGCAATCAGCCCCAGCATTTT.

This clone was recorded a few times. The chain recombines TRBV27 with TRBJ2-7, with TRBD2 matching over 7 bases. The CDR3 contains 14 residues. Trimming at V came to 3 bases and at J to 2 bases, leaving 4 bases not matched to a gene. Germline values: CDR1 MNHEY, CDR2 SMNVEV (reference sequence). CDR3 nucleotide sequence: TGTGCCAGCAGTTTTGGGGGAGGGCCCTACGAGCAGTACTTC. Its protein is CASSFGGGPYEQYF.

V and J are TRBV14 and TRBJ2-7; possibly TRBD2 for D (6 bases). The ends were cut back, 4 bases at V and 3 bases at J, with 13 bases in the middle. Germline CDR1 SGHDN, CDR2 FVKESK. CDR3 size: 14 residues. The CDR3 protein is CASSLRRDFYEQYF. The CDR3, as DNA: TGTGCCAGCAGCCTGCGACGGGACTTCTACGAGCAGTACTTC.

The rearrangement links TRBV9 to TRBJ1-4; 8 nucleotides align to TRBD1. V lost 2 bases, J lost 3 bases, and 9 bases stayed unmatched. Germline-derived CDR1 and CDR2 are SGDLS and YYNGEE. The CDR3 is 17 amino acids. CDR3 nucleotide sequence: TGTGCCAGCAGCGTCGGACAGGGCGGGTTTGCTAATGAAAAACTGTTTTTT. Translating it yields CASSVGQGGFANEKLFF. Using reference TRBV9 and TRBJ1-4 for the parts outside the CDR3, the full variable domain is DSGVTQTPKHLITATGQRVTLRCSPRSGDLSVYWYQQSLDQGLQFLIQYYNGEERAKGNILERFSAQQFPDLHSELNLSSLELGDSALYFCASSVGQGGFANEKLFFGSGTQLSVL.

The V call is TRBV18, the J call TRBJ2-4; the match to TRBD2 covers 8 bases. V dropped 2 bases and J dropped 0; count of bases not matched to a gene: 3. Germline V gene sequence: CDR1 KGHSH, CDR2 LQKENI. This CDR3 spans 16 amino acids. CDR3 sequence reads: CASSPGLAGAKNIQYF. CDR3 sequence (DNA): TGTGCCAGCTCACCAGGGCTAGCGGGAGCCAAAAACATTCAGTACTTC.

This clone was seen a few times. The gene calls are TRBV4-1 and TRBJ1-1, with a tentative D call TRBD1 (5 bases). This CDR3 contains 14 residues. V shed 4 bases and J shed 8 bases, with 17 bases lying between them. CDR1 is MGHRA, CDR2 YSYEKL, per germline. The CDR3 protein is CASSRIAGGLEAFF. CDR3 bases: TGCGCCAGCAGCCGGATAGCGGGGGGACTAGAAGCTTTCTTT.

This chain connects TRBV5-8 to TRBJ1-6; the match to TRBD1 covers 8 bases. This CDR3 has 16 amino acids. Germline V CDR1 and CDR2: SGHTS, YDEGEE. V shed 4 bases, J shed 0 bases, and the junction held 3 bases outside the gene matches. CDR3 DNA sequence: TGTGCCAGCAGCCTCGGACAGGGCTCCTATAATTCACCCCTCCACTTT. This translates into CASSLGQGSYNSPLHF.

This chain links TRBV7-2 with TRBJ2-7; TRBD2 aligns across 10 bases. CDR1 and CDR2 (germline): SGHTA, FQGNSA. The CDR3 is 13 residues long. Losses at the gene ends were 6 bases for V and 6 bases for J; bases not matched to a gene: 5. The CDR3 nucleotides read TGTGCCAGCAGGTCAGCGGGGGGGCTCGAGCAGTACTTC. It encodes CASRSAGGLEQYF.

The sample holds a few counts of this clone. This chain links TRBV6-5 with TRBJ2-3; 7 bases agree with TRBD2. The J segment lost 8 bases and the V segment lost 3 bases, leaving 5 bases of the junction unmatched. This CDR3 has 13 residues. Germline-derived CDR1 and CDR2 are MNHEY and SVGAGI. CDR3 region: CASSYGGRVTQYF. Written as DNA, the CDR3 is TGTGCCAGCAGTTATGGCGGGAGAGTTACGCAGTATTTT.

J is TRBJ2-1 and V is TRBV6-5, with no clear D. Trimming cost V 3 bases and J 0 bases, with 9 bases left between them. CDR1 is MNHEY and CDR2 is SVGAGI in the germline V gene. The CDR3 covers 15 residues. Here the CDR3 DNA reads TGTGCCAGCAGTTATCCGGAGATCTCCTACAATGAGCAGTTCTTC. Protein product: CASSYPEISYNEQFF.

The chain uses TRBV19 and TRBJ1-2; 8 bases align to TRBD1. J was trimmed by 8 bases and V by 3 bases; bases with no gene match: 2. The CDR3 contains 12 residues. Germline CDR1 reads LNHDA; CDR2 reads SQIVND (reference sequence). The CDR3: CASSIGQGGYTF. CDR3 in DNA: TGTGCCAGTAGTATCGGACAGGGAGGCTACACCTTC.

This sequence joins TRBV6-1 and TRBJ1-1; D is ambiguous. The V end lost 2 bases, the J end lost 1 base, and 8 bases lay between the germline ends. The CDR3 has 14 residues. CDR1 is MNHNS and CDR2 is SASEGT in the germline V gene. Here the CDR3 reads CASSETRQNTEAFF. The CDR3 DNA sequence: TGTGCCAGCAGTGAAACTAGACAGAACACTGAAGCTTTCTTT.

This chain joins TRBV5-4 and TRBJ2-1; D may be TRBD2 (5 bases). Per the germline V gene, CDR1 is SGHNT and CDR2 is YYREEE (reference sequence). V was shortened by 3 bases and J by 2 bases, with 12 bases between the two germline ends. The CDR3 spans 15 residues. The chain's CDR3 is CASSYSLATYNEQFF. The DNA of the CDR3 is TGTGCCAGCAGCTATTCTCTAGCAACCTACAATGAGCAGTTCTTC.

The chain joins TRBV13 to TRBJ2-7; perhaps TRBD2 as D (5 bases). The length of the CDR3 is 12 residues. Trimming took off 4 bases at V and 1 base at J, with 5 bases between the two ends. Germline loops: CDR1 PRHDT, CDR2 FYEKMQ (reference sequence). CDR3 residues: CASSSGSYEQYF. The CDR3 bases are TGTGCCAGCAGCTCGGGATCCTACGAGCAGTACTTC.

This chain joins TRBV19 and TRBJ1-2, with 8 nucleotides matching TRBD1. The CDR3 loop spans 15 amino acids. The germline CDR1 and CDR2 sequences are LNHDA and SQIVND (reference sequence). The V gene end was trimmed by 5 bases and the J gene end by 0 bases; junction bases not matched to a gene: 5. CDR3 residues: CASSHGTGSNYGYTF. The CDR3 DNA sequence: TGTGCCAGTAGTCACGGGACAGGATCTAACTATGGCTACACCTTC.

This rearrangement joins TRBV7-9 to TRBJ2-3, with a weak D call TRBD2 (5 bases). V gave up 2 bases and J gave up 3 bases, with 9 bases separating them. The germline gives CDR1 SEHNR, CDR2 FQNEAQ (reference sequence). This CDR3 has 14 residues. The CDR3 sequence is CASSLTSTTDTQYF. The CDR3 nucleotides are TGTGCCAGCAGCTTAACTAGTACTACAGATACGCAGTATTTT.